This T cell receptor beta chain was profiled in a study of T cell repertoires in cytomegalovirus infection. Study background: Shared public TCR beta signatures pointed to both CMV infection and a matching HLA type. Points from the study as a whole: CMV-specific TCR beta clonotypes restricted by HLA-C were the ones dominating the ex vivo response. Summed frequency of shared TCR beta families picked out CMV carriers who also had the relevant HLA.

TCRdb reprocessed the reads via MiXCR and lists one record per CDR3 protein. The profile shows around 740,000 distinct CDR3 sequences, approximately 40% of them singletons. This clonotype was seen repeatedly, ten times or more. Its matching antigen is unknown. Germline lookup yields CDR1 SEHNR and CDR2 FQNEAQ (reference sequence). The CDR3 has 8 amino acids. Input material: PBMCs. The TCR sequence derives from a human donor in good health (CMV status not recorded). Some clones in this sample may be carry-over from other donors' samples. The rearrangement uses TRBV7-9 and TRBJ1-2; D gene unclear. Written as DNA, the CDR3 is TGTGCAGGTGATGGCTACACCTTC. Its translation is CAGDGYTF. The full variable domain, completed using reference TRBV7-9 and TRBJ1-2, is DTGVSQNPRHKITKRGQNVTFRCDPISEHNRLYWYRQTLGQGPEFLTYFQNEAQLEKSRLLSDRFSAERPKGSFSTLEIQRTEQGDSAMYLCAGDGYTFGSGTRLTVV.